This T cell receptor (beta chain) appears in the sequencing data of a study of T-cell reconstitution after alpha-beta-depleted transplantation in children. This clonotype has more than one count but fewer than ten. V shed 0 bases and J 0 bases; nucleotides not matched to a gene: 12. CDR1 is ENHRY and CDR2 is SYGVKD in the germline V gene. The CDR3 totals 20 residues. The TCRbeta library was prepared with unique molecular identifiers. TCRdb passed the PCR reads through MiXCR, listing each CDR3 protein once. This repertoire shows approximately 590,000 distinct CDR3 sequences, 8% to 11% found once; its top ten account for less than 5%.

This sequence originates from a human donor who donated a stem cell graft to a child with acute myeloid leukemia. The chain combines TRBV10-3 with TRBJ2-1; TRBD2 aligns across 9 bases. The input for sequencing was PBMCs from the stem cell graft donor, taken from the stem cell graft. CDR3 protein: CAISESVLAGSKGSYNEQFF. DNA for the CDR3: TGTGCCATCAGTGAGTCGGTGCTAGCGGGATCAAAGGGCTCCTACAATGAGCAGTTCTTC.